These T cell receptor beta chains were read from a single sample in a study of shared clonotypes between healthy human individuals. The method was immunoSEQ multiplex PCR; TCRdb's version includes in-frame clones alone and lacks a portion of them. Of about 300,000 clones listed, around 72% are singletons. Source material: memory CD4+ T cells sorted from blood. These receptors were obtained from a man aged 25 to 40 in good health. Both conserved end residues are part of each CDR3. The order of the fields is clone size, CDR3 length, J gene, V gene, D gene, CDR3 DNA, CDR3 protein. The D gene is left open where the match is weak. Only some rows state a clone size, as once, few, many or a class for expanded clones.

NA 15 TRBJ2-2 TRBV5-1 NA TGCGCCAGCAGCTTGGGGTTATCCGGGACCGGGGAGCTGTTTTTT CASSLGLSGTGELFF
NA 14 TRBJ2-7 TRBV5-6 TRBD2 TGTGCCAGCACCCTACCTAGCGGGAGGGGCGAGCAGTACTTC CASTLPSGRGEQYF
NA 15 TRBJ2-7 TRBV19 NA TGTGCCAGTAGTATAGTTCTCGGGACGCAATACGAGCAGTACTTC CASSIVLGTQYEQYF
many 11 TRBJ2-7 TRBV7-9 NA TGTGCCAGCAGCTCCGACTACGAGCAGTACTTC CASSSDYEQYF
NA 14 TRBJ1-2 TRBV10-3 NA TGTGCCATCAGTGAGGCAACCAGGGGTGATGGCTACACCTTC CAISEATRGDGYTF
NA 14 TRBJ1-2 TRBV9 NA TGTGCCAGCAGCCTAGCTGCGCAGGGGATTGGCTACACCTTC CASSLAAQGIGYTF
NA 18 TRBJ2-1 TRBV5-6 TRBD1 TGTGCCAGCAGCTTGGGGACAGGTAGAGGCGGTCGGCTCAATGAGCAGTTCTTC CASSLGTGRGGRLNEQFF
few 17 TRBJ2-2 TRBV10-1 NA TGCGCCAGCAGTGAGATTAGTCGGGACCTCAGTACCGGGGAGCTGTTTTTT CASSEISRDLSTGELFF
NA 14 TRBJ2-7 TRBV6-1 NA TGTGCCAGCAGTGCGGCTATGACCCCCTACGAGCAGTACTTC CASSAAMTPYEQYF
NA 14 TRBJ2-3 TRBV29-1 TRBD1 TGCAGCGTTGAAGACCAAGACAGGGAAGATACGCAGTATTTT CSVEDQDREDTQYF